This T cell receptor beta chain was obtained from a study of shared clonotypes between healthy human individuals. Notes on the study in general: With four donors compared, roughly 5% of naive CD4 clonotypes were shared. Sorted-subset sequencing, rarefaction showed, was incomplete despite large depth.

Measured with immunoSEQ multiplex PCR; TCRdb has only the in-frame clones, and not every one. The data hold approximately 2.4 million clones, with nearly 97% observed a single time. Germline lookup yields CDR1 GTSNPN and CDR2 SVGIG (reference sequence). Trimming took 7 bases from V and 5 from J, leaving 15 bases between them. This CDR3 spans 12 amino acids. This clone was seen a single time. The antigen is unknown. The receptor was derived from a man aged 18-30 years in good health. The J gene is TRBJ2-7, the V gene TRBV30, with D perhaps being TRBD1 or TRBD2 (5 bases each). The sequenced material came from naive CD4+ T cells sorted from blood. Described subset: CD45RA+ positively selected. In DNA, the CDR3 is TGTGCCTCCACTACTGGGGGAAACGAGCAGTACTTC. It translates to CASTTGGNEQYF.